A single sample is the source of the 32 T cell receptor beta chains below, sequenced in a study of Ad26.COV2.S vaccination and SARS-CoV-2 variants. Only in-frame clones appear in the TCRdb table, and some are missing; sequencing was by immunoSEQ multiplex PCR. The table lists 510,000 or so clones, roughly 89% of them singletons. Treatment defined: 19 received Ad26.COV2.S at low or high dose, single or two shots; roughly five received placebo; per-sample allocation not given. Sampling was done on day 63 after the first vaccine or placebo injection. This specimen was peripheral blood, taken in a trial of Ad26.COV2.S vaccine versus placebo. The receptor set was obtained from a person aged 18-65 years who received the Ad26.COV2.S COVID-19 vaccine or a placebo.

The rearrangement joins TRBV7-3 to TRBJ1-2, with a tentative D call TRBD1 (5 bases). The V gene lost 4 bases and the J gene lost 11 bases, with 17 bases spanning the gap. Germline V gives CDR1 SGHTA, CDR2 FQGTGA. The CDR3 consists of 13 residues. In DNA form, the CDR3 reads TGTGCCAGCAGCTCCGAAGCCGGACACCCGTACACCTTC. This gives the protein CASSSEAGHPYTF.

The V gene is TRBV28, the J gene TRBJ2-5; 10 bases match TRBD2. V shed 2 bases and J 5 bases; nucleotides not matched to a gene: 11. The CDR3 spans 17 residues. Germline CDR1 and CDR2: MDHEN and SYDVKM. The CDR3 coding sequence is TGTGCCAGCAGTTTAGGGGGACTAGCGCGAGCACGGGAGACCCAGTACTTC. Translating it yields CASSLGGLARARETQYF.

V usage is TRBV28 and J usage is TRBJ1-1; D remains unclear. This CDR3 is 18 amino acids long. Germline V gene lookup returns CDR1 MDHEN and CDR2 SYDVKM. Trimming took 3 bases from V and 1 from J, leaving 21 bases between them. CDR3 sequence (DNA): TGTGCCAGCAGTTTTCGGACTGCCCGGGAGCCGGGGAACACTGAAGCTTTCTTT. Its protein is CASSFRTAREPGNTEAFF.

The chain combines TRBV10-3 with TRBJ2-1; 10 nucleotides align to TRBD2. Losses at the gene ends were 1 base for V and 9 bases for J; bases not matched to a gene: 9. Germline CDR1 and CDR2: ENHRY and SYGVKD. This CDR3 has 16 amino acids. The CDR3 reads CAISEFSDIAGGEQFF. The CDR3 DNA follows: TGTGCCATCAGTGAGTTCTCTGATATAGCGGGAGGTGAGCAGTTCTTC.

Comment on this clone: Within the sample, other DNA sequences also encode this same CDR3. The rearrangement links TRBV6-5 to TRBJ1-4; no firm D call. Deletions cut 0 bases from V and 5 bases from J, with 7 bases between. The germline CDR1 and CDR2 sequences are MNHEY and SVGAGI. This CDR3 contains 14 residues. The CDR3: CASSYSATNEKLFF. The CDR3 bases are TGTGCCAGCAGTTACTCGGCTACGAATGAAAAACTGTTTTTT.

The chain links TRBV29-1 to TRBJ1-5; the D gene is possibly TRBD1 (6 bases). With 6 bases removed from V and 6 bases from J, the gap between germline ends came to 21 bases. Germline CDR1 is SQVTM and CDR2 is ANQGSEA. This CDR3 spans 15 amino acids. In DNA form, the CDR3 reads TGCAGCGTCGTAACGGGGGGCGGCAGGACTCAGCCCCAGCATTTT. It encodes CSVVTGGGRTQPQHF. Full variable domain (remainder filled in from reference TRBV29-1 and TRBJ1-5): SAVISQKPSRDICQRGTSLTIQCQVDSQVTMMFWYRQQPGQSLTLIATANQGSEATYESGFVIDKFPISRPNLTFSTLTVSNMSPEDSSIYLCSVVTGGGRTQPQHFGDGTRLSIL.

This clone has more than one count but fewer than ten. The gene calls are TRBV3-1 (or the pseudogene TRBV3-2) and TRBJ1-1; D is uncertain. From germline, CDR1 is LGHDT and CDR2 YNNKEL (reference sequence). The CDR3 has 12 residues. Trimming took off 7 bases at V and 8 bases at J, with 14 bases between the two ends. As DNA, the CDR3 is TGTGCCAGCAACCGAGGGCTATCGGAAGCTTTCTTT. Protein sequence: CASNRGLSEAFF.

V gene TRBV27 combines with J gene TRBJ2-2; D not certain. This CDR3 has 13 amino acids. The ends were cut back, 5 bases at V and 4 bases at J, with 8 bases in the middle. CDR1 and CDR2 (germline): MNHEY, SMNVEV (reference sequence). CDR3 protein: CASSLGVTGELFF. The DNA for the CDR3 is TGTGCCAGCAGTCTCGGCGTCACCGGGGAGCTGTTTTTT.

The chain is built from TRBV27 and TRBJ2-2; D ambiguous. The V and J ends lost 6 bases and 8 bases respectively, with 7 bases between them. The germline V gene has CDR1 MNHEY and CDR2 SMNVEV (reference sequence). The CDR3 consists of 11 residues. CDR3 sequence (DNA): TGTGCCAGCAGCAGCGCGGGGGAGCTGTTTTTT. Protein: CASSSAGELFF.

This chain uses TRBV5-5 with TRBJ2-5, with a possible D match to TRBD2 (6 bases). Germline V CDR1 and CDR2: SGHKS, YYEKEE (reference sequence). V gave up 1 base and J gave up 5 bases, with 12 bases separating them. This CDR3 is 14 amino acids long. This CDR3 reads CASSLMGSGETQYF. Here the CDR3 DNA reads TGTGCCAGCAGCTTGATGGGCAGCGGGGAGACCCAGTACTTC.

This chain links TRBV14 with TRBJ1-6, with D possibly TRBD1 on 6 matching bases. The length of the CDR3 is 17 residues. Germline values: CDR1 SGHDN, CDR2 FVKESK. V lost 1 base and J lost 9, with 19 bases in between. The CDR3 here is CASSQVSGAGSGSPLHF. CDR3 nucleotide sequence: TGTGCCAGCAGCCAAGTCTCAGGGGCAGGTAGCGGTTCACCCCTCCACTTT.

This sequence joins TRBV4-3 and TRBJ2-1, with a weak D call TRBD2 (5 bases). The germline CDR1 and CDR2 sequences are LGHNA and YSLEER. V lost 0 bases to trimming and J lost 5 bases, with 8 bases between them. This CDR3 contains 14 residues. For the CDR3, the DNA is TGCGCCAGCAGCCAAGATTGGCGGGACAATGAGCAGTTCTTC. Protein product: CASSQDWRDNEQFF.

The rearrangement joins TRBV6-5 to TRBJ1-4, with D maybe TRBD1 (6 bases). CDR3 length: 14 amino acids. Deletions cut 6 bases from V and 7 bases from J, with 15 bases between. In germline, CDR1 is MNHEY, CDR2 SVGAGI. CDR3 bases: TGTGCCAGCAGGATTGGGACACCTACTGAAAAACTGTTTTTT. Encoded protein: CASRIGTPTEKLFF.

This clone was detected a few times. The chain joins TRBV3-1 (or the pseudogene TRBV3-2) to TRBJ1-5; TRBD1 matches 11 bases. There are 15 residues in the CDR3. Trimming at V came to 1 base and at J to 5 bases, leaving 1 base not matched to a gene. CDR1 is LGHDT and CDR2 is YNNKEL in the germline V gene (reference sequence). In DNA form, the CDR3 reads TGTGCCAGCAGCCAAGGGACAGGGGGCGATCAGCCCCAGCATTTT. Translation: CASSQGTGGDQPQHF.

The chain carries TRBV18 and TRBJ2-5; 9 nucleotides align to TRBD1. CDR3 length: 12 amino acids. The germline V gene has CDR1 KGHSH and CDR2 LQKENI. The J segment lost 5 bases and the V segment lost 6 bases, leaving 1 base of the junction unmatched. In nucleotides, the CDR3 is TGTGCCAGCTCCGGACAGGGGGAGACCCAGTACTTC. Its translation is CASSGQGETQYF.

On this clone itself: The junction does not match germline at one end; this may be a read error. This chain links TRBV15 with TRBJ1-6; the D gene is possibly TRBD1 (5 bases). The CDR3 sequence is 12 residues long. Per the germline V gene, CDR1 is LNHNV and CDR2 is YYDKDF (reference sequence). The CDR3 DNA sequence: TGTGCCACCAGAAGAGACGGGGCCCACCTCCACTTT. Translating it yields CATRRDGAHLHF.

V usage is TRBV9 and J usage is TRBJ1-6; D is possibly TRBD1 (6 bases). This CDR3 is 16 amino acids long. V lost 4 bases and J lost 5, with 16 bases in between. Germline lookup yields CDR1 SGDLS and CDR2 YYNGEE. In nucleotides, the CDR3 is TGTGCCAGCAGCCCGCTACCTCGACAGGATAATTCACCCCTCCACTTT. Translated: CASSPLPRQDNSPLHF.

The chain links TRBV28 to TRBJ2-7; 8 bases align to TRBD2. Germline trimming cut 7 bases from V and 3 bases from J; bases unmatched to any gene: 8. This CDR3 has 14 residues. Germline values: CDR1 MDHEN, CDR2 SYDVKM. CDR3 loop: CASTPSGRNYEQYF. The CDR3 coding sequence is TGTGCCAGCACCCCTAGCGGGCGGAACTACGAGCAGTACTTC. Drawing the rest from reference TRBV28 and TRBJ2-7, the complete variable domain is DVKVTQSSRYLVKRTGEKVFLECVQDMDHENMFWYRQDPGLGLRLIYFSYDVKMKEKGDIPEGYSVSREKKERFSLILESASTNQTSMYLCASTPSGRNYEQYFGPGTRLTVT.

V and J are TRBV18 and TRBJ2-5, with TRBD2 as a possible D gene (6 bases). The CDR3 totals 13 residues. Germline lookup yields CDR1 KGHSH and CDR2 LQKENI. Trimming removed 2 bases from V and 7 bases from J, with 11 bases in between. The CDR3 reads CASSPMGLVTQYF. Here the CDR3 DNA reads TGTGCCAGCTCACCAATGGGACTCGTGACCCAGTACTTC. Supplemented by reference TRBV18 and TRBJ2-5, the full variable domain reads NAGVMQNPRHLVRRRGQEARLRCSPMKGHSHVYWYRQLPEEGLKFMVYLQKENIIDESGMPKERFSAEFPKEGPSILRIQQVVRGDSAAYFCASSPMGLVTQYFGPGTRLLVL.

This clone was seen once. V and J are TRBV6-6 and TRBJ1-2, with no clear D. This CDR3 has 13 amino acids. Trimming shortened V by 6 bases and J by 0 bases, and 8 bases separated the two germline ends. CDR1 and CDR2 (germline): MNHNY, SVGAGI (reference sequence). CDR3 sequence: CASRFGANYGYTF. Here the CDR3 DNA reads TGTGCCAGCAGGTTTGGAGCTAACTATGGCTACACCTTC.

The genes are TRBV28 and TRBJ2-2; a weak D match, TRBD2 (6 bases). CDR3 size: 15 residues. The germline V gene encodes CDR1 MDHEN and CDR2 SYDVKM. Trimming removed 6 bases from V and 5 bases from J, with 16 bases in between. For the CDR3, the DNA is TGTGCCAGCAGAACACGGAGGGCCGGGACCGGGGAGCTGTTTTTT. It specifies CASRTRRAGTGELFF. Together with reference TRBV28 and TRBJ2-2, the CDR3 gives the full variable domain: DVKVTQSSRYLVKRTGEKVFLECVQDMDHENMFWYRQDPGLGLRLIYFSYDVKMKEKGDIPEGYSVSREKKERFSLILESASTNQTSMYLCASRTRRAGTGELFFGEGSRLTVL.

This clone was found a few times. The DNA of the CDR3 is TGTGCCAGCAGTTTATTCGGGGGGCGCGATGACACCGGGGAGCTGTTTTTT. Translating gives CASSLFGGRDDTGELFF. The chain has TRBV27 and TRBJ2-2, with D possibly matching TRBD2 (7 bases). CDR1 MNHEY and CDR2 SMNVEV come from the germline V gene (reference sequence). The CDR3 is 17 residues long. V was cut by 1 base and J by 3 bases, with 15 bases left in between.

This chain connects TRBV12-3 or TRBV12-4 to TRBJ2-2, with unresolved D. The V end lost 3 bases, the J end lost 5 bases, and 7 bases lay between the germline ends. The CDR3 sequence is 13 residues long. The CDR3 protein is CASSFTETGELFF. In DNA form, the CDR3 reads TGTGCCAGCAGTTTTACCGAGACCGGGGAGCTGTTTTTT.

The chain uses TRBV6-2 or TRBV6-3 and TRBJ2-4; no firm D call. The CDR3 runs 15 residues. CDR1 MNHEY and CDR2 SVGEGT come from the germline V gene. With 3 bases removed from V and 0 bases from J, the gap between germline ends came to 9 bases. The CDR3 region is CASSYHALAKNIQYF. In nucleotides, the CDR3 is TGTGCCAGCAGTTATCACGCTCTAGCCAAAAACATTCAGTACTTC.

V usage is TRBV5-6 and J usage is TRBJ2-7, with 8 bases lining up with TRBD1. The CDR3 covers 15 residues. V lost 5 bases, J lost 2 bases, and 9 bases stayed unmatched. The germline gives CDR1 SGHDT, CDR2 YYEEEE. The CDR3 is CASRTGQGDTYEQYF. The CDR3 DNA reads as TGTGCCAGCAGGACCGGACAGGGTGACACCTACGAGCAGTACTTC.

V usage is TRBV11-2 and J usage is TRBJ1-2; D is undetermined. The CDR3 runs to 13 residues. CDR1 and CDR2 (germline): SGHAT, FQNNGV. V was pared by 1 base and J by 5 bases, with 8 bases between. CDR3 DNA sequence: TGTGCCAGCAGCTTAGGCACAGCTTATGGCTACACCTTC. Translation gives CASSLGTAYGYTF.

This chain uses TRBV7-3 with TRBJ2-7; 7 nucleotides align to TRBD2. The CDR3 length is 14 residues. CDR1 and CDR2 (germline): SGHTA, FQGTGA. Trimming cost V 0 bases and J 5 bases; bases outside gene matches: 4. The CDR3 DNA sequence: TGTGCCAGCAGCTTAACGGGAGGGCCCCACGAGCAGTACTTC. Translation: CASSLTGGPHEQYF.

The CDR3 DNA follows: TGTGCCAGCAGCCCAGGAGTGGGCCCAGAAGAGACCCAGTACTTC. Its translation: CASSPGVGPEETQYF. The chain employs TRBV7-7 and TRBJ2-5; D is ambiguous. Germline V CDR1 and CDR2: SSHAT, FNYEAQ (reference sequence). The CDR3 loop spans 15 amino acids. Trimming pared 5 bases from V and 3 bases from J, leaving 16 bases between.

The chain uses TRBV6-2 or TRBV6-3 and TRBJ1-5; tentative D call: TRBD1 (6 bases). The CDR3 extends over 14 amino acids. Germline values: CDR1 MNHEY, CDR2 SVGEGT. V was clipped by 2 bases and J by 7 bases, with 12 bases between them. CDR3 in amino acids: CASSYLQGRQPQHF. For the CDR3, the DNA is TGTGCCAGCAGTTACCTACAGGGAAGGCAGCCCCAGCATTTT.

This clone was observed a single time. This sequence joins TRBV10-3 and TRBJ2-5; a possible D gene is TRBD1 (6 bases). The CDR3 has 15 amino acids. Germline loops: CDR1 ENHRY, CDR2 SYGVKD. V was shortened by 6 bases and J by 3 bases, with 17 bases between the two germline ends. DNA of the CDR3: TGTGCCATCAGAGGGGGATTTCGGCCGGAAGAGACCCAGTACTTC. It translates to CAIRGGFRPEETQYF.

The chain has TRBV5-5 and TRBJ2-5; 9 nucleotides agree with TRBD2. With V trimmed by 0 bases and J by 7 bases, 7 bases remained unmatched. The CDR3 covers 15 residues. Germline V lookup: CDR1 SGHKS, CDR2 YYEKEE (reference sequence). CDR3 coding DNA: TGTGCCAGCAGCTTGGCGGCGGGAGGGCCAGGGACCCAGTACTTC. Translated: CASSLAAGGPGTQYF.

This clone came up once. The chain couples TRBV11-1 to TRBJ2-1; 11 bases are shared with TRBD2. Germline V gene sequence: CDR1 SGHAT, CDR2 FQDESV (reference sequence). This CDR3 is 15 amino acids long. J gave up 4 bases and V 5 bases, and 4 bases lay outside the gene matches. Here the CDR3 reads CASSRLAGPYNEQFF. The CDR3 bases are TGTGCCAGCAGCAGACTAGCGGGACCGTACAATGAGCAGTTCTTC.